A selection of T cell receptor beta chains follows, all from one sample in a study of T cells in Graves' hyperthyroidism and ophthalmopathy. Each CDR3 protein gets one entry after TCRdb re-called the multiplex PCR reads with MiXCR. The data show about 200,000 distinct CDR3 sequences, about 16% seen once. The specimen was blood. The origin of the receptors is a man between 35 and 55 years old with Graves' hyperthyroidism. The CDR3 runs from the conserved cysteine through the conserved F or W. Fields, in order: clone size, D gene, V gene, J gene, CDR3 DNA, CDR3 protein. The D gene is left open where the match is weak. The size entry is marked missing in some rows and otherwise reads once, few, many or a size class.

NA	TRBD2	TRBV6-1	TRBJ2-1	TGTGCCAGCACTCGCGGGGGGGCCGCCTACAATGAGCAGTTCTTC	CASTRGGAAYNEQFF
many	TRBD1	TRBV20-1	TRBJ2-7	TGCAGTGCTAGCTCCGGGACAGGGGCTGGCGGGGGGCGACTCGAGCAGTACTTC	CSASSGTGAGGGRLEQYF
NA	TRBD2	TRBV5-1	TRBJ2-2	TGCGCCAGCAGTTACGGGACTACCCAGAGGATCGGGGAGCTGTTTTTT	CASSYGTTQRIGELFF
few	NA	TRBV20-1	TRBJ2-1	TGCAGTGCTAGATCACCGGGACCTAGATCCTACAATGAGCAGTTCTTC	CSARSPGPRSYNEQFF
few	NA	TRBV19	TRBJ1-5	TGTGCCAGTAGACCAACAGGGAGGGTCAATCAGCCCCAGCATTTT	CASRPTGRVNQPQHF
many	NA	TRBV7-9	TRBJ1-6	TGTGCCAGCAGCAAGACTGGCTCCTATAATTCACCCCTCCACTTT	CASSKTGSYNSPLHF
NA	NA	TRBV6-2/TRBV6-3	TRBJ1-6	TGTGCCAGCACAGGGCAGTCAAATTCACCCCTCCACTTT	CASTGQSNSPLHF
NA	TRBD1	TRBV18	TRBJ2-1	TGTGCCAGCTCCCCCTGGACAGGGGACTCCTACAATGAGCAGTTCTTC	CASSPWTGDSYNEQFF
many	NA	TRBV9	TRBJ1-1	TGTGCCAGCAGTCTGTACCTGAACACTGAAGCTTTCTTT	CASSLYLNTEAFF
many	NA	TRBV28	TRBJ1-6	TGTGCCAGCAGATCCGTACGGTATTCACCCCTCCACTTT	CASRSVRYSPLHF
many	NA	TRBV5-6	TRBJ1-2	TGTGCCAGCAGCTTGGACAGAACGAATGGCTACACCTTC	CASSLDRTNGYTF
NA	NA	TRBV29-1	TRBJ1-1	TGCAGCGTGGAGGGCGGGCAGAGCACTGAAGCTTTCTTT	CSVEGGQSTEAFF
many	TRBD1	TRBV5-5	TRBJ2-1	TGTGCCAGCAGCTTGGATCAGGGGGCTTGGAATGAGCAGTTCTTC	CASSLDQGAWNEQFF
few	NA	TRBV4-3	TRBJ2-1	TGCGCCAGCAGCCAAGGGTTAGAGCGCAGAGCACAGTTCTTC	CASSQGLERRAQFF
once	TRBD1	TRBV20-1	TRBJ1-2	TGCAGTGCTCCAGCGAGGACAGGATATGGCTACACCTTC	CSAPARTGYGYTF
NA	TRBD2	TRBV7-3	TRBJ2-3	TGTGCCAGCAGCCAAGACGGAGCTAGCGGGGTCCCCATAGATACGCAGTATTTT	CASSQDGASGVPIDTQYF
NA	NA	TRBV28	TRBJ1-6	TGTGCCAGCAGTTTCCCACCGAGGGCCCTTTTTCCCCTCCACTTT	CASSFPPRALFPLHF
NA	NA	TRBV28	TRBJ1-5	TGTGCCAGCAGTTTCCCGGGTGGTAATCAGCCCCAGCATTTT	CASSFPGGNQPQHF
few	NA	TRBV5-1	TRBJ1-1	TGCGCCAGCAGCTTGGGTCATACCATGAACACTGAAGCTTTCTTT	CASSLGHTMNTEAFF
many	NA	TRBV6-1	TRBJ1-3	TGTGCCAGTACTCTGGGGTTCTCTGGAAACACCATATATTTT	CASTLGFSGNTIYF
NA	NA	TRBV2	TRBJ1-1	TGTGCCAGCCCCCCGGGGGCGAACACTGAAGCTTTCTTT	CASPPGANTEAFF
many	NA	TRBV3-1	TRBJ2-3	TGTGCCAGCAGCCCTCGAGAAGCGGGTCGGACAGATACGCAGTATTTT	CASSPREAGRTDTQYF
few	NA	TRBV5-1	TRBJ1-6	TGCGCCAGCAAAATGGGGGAACGATCACCCCTCCACTTT	CASKMGERSPLHF
NA	NA	TRBV20-1	TRBJ2-6	TGCAGTGCTAGTGGAGGGTCTGGGGCCAACGTCCTGACTTTC	CSASGGSGANVLTF
NA	NA	TRBV7-9	TRBJ1-1	TGTGCCAGCAGCCTGGACAGAGCTGAAGCTTTCTTT	CASSLDRAEAFF
few	NA	TRBV20-1	TRBJ2-5	TGCAGTTACCCGGGACACCTAAAAGAGACCCAGTACTTC	CSYPGHLKETQYF
few	NA	TRBV4-1	TRBJ1-6	TGCGCCAGCAGCCAAGATAGAACGGGGGGTATTTCACCCCTCCACTTT	CASSQDRTGGISPLHF
NA	TRBD2	TRBV12-3/TRBV12-4	TRBJ2-1	TGTGCCAGCTCACCGTACTTGTCGCGGGAGGCCCCCAATGAGCAGTTCTTC	CASSPYLSREAPNEQFF
NA	NA	TRBV7-2	TRBJ2-1	TGTGCCAGCAGCTTAGGGCTAGCCAATGAGCAGTTCTTC	CASSLGLANEQFF
many	TRBD2	TRBV6-1	TRBJ2-1	TGTGCCAGCAGTGAATTGTTTGGGGGACTATACAATGAGCAGTTCTTC	CASSELFGGLYNEQFF
few	NA	TRBV10-3	TRBJ1-2	TGTGCCATCAGTGAGGGCCGGTCCGGACTTCGCTATGGCTACACCTTC	CAISEGRSGLRYGYTF
many	NA	TRBV20-1	TRBJ2-2	TGCAGTGCTAGAGATCCTATCCGGGCCTACACCGGGGAGCTGTTTTTT	CSARDPIRAYTGELFF
few	NA	TRBV6-2/TRBV6-3	TRBJ2-5	TGTGCCAGCAGTCTTACTACCGGGCCTCAGTACTTC	CASSLTTGPQYF
many	NA	TRBV28	TRBJ1-2	TGTGCCAGCAATTCCCCACGGGAGAACTATGGCTACACCTTC	CASNSPRENYGYTF
NA	NA	TRBV29-1	TRBJ2-7	TGCAGCGTTGGGAAGGGGTCTTACGAGCAGTACTTC	CSVGKGSYEQYF
many	TRBD1	TRBV20-1	TRBJ2-7	TGCAGTGCTGGGACAGGTGGACTCTACGAGCAGTACTTC	CSAGTGGLYEQYF
NA	NA	TRBV27	TRBJ2-4	TGTGCCAGCAGTCCACAAACCAAAAACATTCAGTACTTC	CASSPQTKNIQYF
many	NA	TRBV18	TRBJ1-1	TGTGCCAGCTCACCACCCACAGATGTCGGCACTGAAGCTTTCTTT	CASSPPTDVGTEAFF
many	NA	TRBV2	TRBJ2-5	TGTGCCAGCAATCTGCAGGGAATCCAAGAGACCCAGTACTTC	CASNLQGIQETQYF
many	NA	TRBV20-1	TRBJ1-5	TGCAGTGCTCAGTCGGGGGCCCCCAATCAGCCCCAGCATTTT	CSAQSGAPNQPQHF
many	TRBD1	TRBV2	TRBJ1-4	TGTGCCAGCAGGACAGGGGGAGTAGAAAAACTGTTTTTT	CASRTGGVEKLFF
NA	NA	TRBV19	TRBJ1-2	TGTGCCAGTAGTATGTCCACTAAGCCAGGTGGCTACACCTTC	CASSMSTKPGGYTF
NA	NA	TRBV25-1	TRBJ1-4	TGTGCCAGCCTGGGTCCTGGCCCTGAAAAACTGTTTTTT	CASLGPGPEKLFF
many	TRBD1	TRBV7-6	TRBJ1-2	TGTGCCAGCAGCCCTGGGACAGCAAATTCTTATGGCTACACCTTC	CASSPGTANSYGYTF
many	NA	TRBV6-1	TRBJ1-2	TGTGCCAGCAGTGGCCAAGTTAACTATGGCTACACCTTC	CASSGQVNYGYTF
many	NA	TRBV24-1	TRBJ1-1	TGTGCCACCAGTGCGATGACTGGCACTGAAGCTTTCTTT	CATSAMTGTEAFF
NA	TRBD1	TRBV7-9	TRBJ2-7	TGTGCCAGCAGCACTTCACACAGGGGGCGCCACGAGCAGTACTTC	CASSTSHRGRHEQYF
many	TRBD1	TRBV2	TRBJ1-5	TGTGCCAGCAGTGCCTTGGACAGGGAGAGTCAGCCCCAGCATTTT	CASSALDRESQPQHF
many	NA	TRBV3-1	TRBJ1-1	TGTGCCAGCAGCCTATACGAAGAAGCTTTCTTT	CASSLYEEAFF
few	TRBD1	TRBV5-4	TRBJ2-5	TGTGCCAGCAAGGCCGCCGGGACAGGGGGCGCGGAGACCCAGTACTTC	CASKAAGTGGAETQYF
once	TRBD2	TRBV4-2	TRBJ2-7	TGTGCCAGCAGCCACCTACTAGCGGGGGGGCAGTACTTC	CASSHLLAGGQYF